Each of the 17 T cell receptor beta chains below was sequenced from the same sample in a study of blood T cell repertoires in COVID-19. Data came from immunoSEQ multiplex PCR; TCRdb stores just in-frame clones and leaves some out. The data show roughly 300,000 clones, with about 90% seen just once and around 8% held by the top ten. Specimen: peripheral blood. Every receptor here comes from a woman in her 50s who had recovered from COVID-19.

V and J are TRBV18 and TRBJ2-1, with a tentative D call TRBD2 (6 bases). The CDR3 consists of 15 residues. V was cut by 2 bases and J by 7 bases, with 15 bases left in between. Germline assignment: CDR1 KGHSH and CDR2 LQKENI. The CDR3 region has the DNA TGTGCCAGCTCACCAGTAGCGGCCATGGGGAATGAGCAGTTCTTC. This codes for CASSPVAAMGNEQFF. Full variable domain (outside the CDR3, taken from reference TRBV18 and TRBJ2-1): NAGVMQNPRHLVRRRGQEARLRCSPMKGHSHVYWYRQLPEEGLKFMVYLQKENIIDESGMPKERFSAEFPKEGPSILRIQQVVRGDSAAYFCASSPVAAMGNEQFFGPGTRLTVL.

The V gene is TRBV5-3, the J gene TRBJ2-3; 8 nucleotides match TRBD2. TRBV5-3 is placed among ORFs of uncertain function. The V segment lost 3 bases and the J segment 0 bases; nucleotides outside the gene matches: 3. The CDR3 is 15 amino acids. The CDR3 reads CARSSGGASTDTQYF. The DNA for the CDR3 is TGTGCCAGAAGCTCCGGGGGGGCGAGCACAGATACGCAGTATTTT.

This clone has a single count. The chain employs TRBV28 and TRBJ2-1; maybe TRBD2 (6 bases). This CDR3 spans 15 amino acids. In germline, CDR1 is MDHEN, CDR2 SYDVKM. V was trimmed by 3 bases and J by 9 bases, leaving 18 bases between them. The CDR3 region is CASSFVAALGGEQFF. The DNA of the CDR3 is TGTGCCAGCAGTTTCGTAGCGGCCCTGGGGGGTGAGCAGTTCTTC.

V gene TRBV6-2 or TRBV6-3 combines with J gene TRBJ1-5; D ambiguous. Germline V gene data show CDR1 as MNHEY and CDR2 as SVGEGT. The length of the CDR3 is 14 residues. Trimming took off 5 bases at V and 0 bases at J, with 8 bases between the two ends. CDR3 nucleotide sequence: TGTGCCAGCAGTGGCAGTTTTAGCAATCAGCCCCAGCATTTT. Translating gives CASSGSFSNQPQHF.

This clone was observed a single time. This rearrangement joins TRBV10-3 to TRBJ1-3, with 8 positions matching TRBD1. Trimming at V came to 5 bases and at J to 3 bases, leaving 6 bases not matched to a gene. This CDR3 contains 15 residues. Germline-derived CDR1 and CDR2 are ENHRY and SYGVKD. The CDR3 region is CAISPRTGNGNTIYF. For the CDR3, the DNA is TGTGCCATCAGTCCTCGGACAGGGAATGGAAACACCATATATTTT.

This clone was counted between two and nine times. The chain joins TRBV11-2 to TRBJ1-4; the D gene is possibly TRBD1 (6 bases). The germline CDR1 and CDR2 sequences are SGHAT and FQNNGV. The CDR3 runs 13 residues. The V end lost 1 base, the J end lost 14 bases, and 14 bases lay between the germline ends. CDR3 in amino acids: CASSLGGQGLLFF. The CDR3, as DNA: TGTGCCAGCAGCTTAGGCGGGCAGGGGCTCCTGTTTTTT. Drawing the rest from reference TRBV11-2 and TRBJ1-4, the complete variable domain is EAGVAQSPRYKIIEKRQSVAFWCNPISGHATLYWYQQILGQGPKLLIQFQNNGVVDDSQLPKDRFSAERLKGVDSTLKIQPAKLEDSAVYLCASSLGGQGLLFFGSGTQLSVL.

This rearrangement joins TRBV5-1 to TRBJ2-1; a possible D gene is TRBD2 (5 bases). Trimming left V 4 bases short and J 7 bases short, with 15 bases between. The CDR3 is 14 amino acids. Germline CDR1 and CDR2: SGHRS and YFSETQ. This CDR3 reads CASSPPDPGNEQFF. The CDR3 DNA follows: TGCGCCAGCAGCCCCCCGGATCCGGGGAATGAGCAGTTCTTC.

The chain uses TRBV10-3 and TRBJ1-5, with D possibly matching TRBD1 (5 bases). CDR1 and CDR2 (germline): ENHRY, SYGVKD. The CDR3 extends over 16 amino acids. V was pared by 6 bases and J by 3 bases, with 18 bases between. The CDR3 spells CAISQSGGADNQPQHF. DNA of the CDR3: TGTGCCATCAGCCAAAGTGGAGGGGCGGACAATCAGCCCCAGCATTTT.

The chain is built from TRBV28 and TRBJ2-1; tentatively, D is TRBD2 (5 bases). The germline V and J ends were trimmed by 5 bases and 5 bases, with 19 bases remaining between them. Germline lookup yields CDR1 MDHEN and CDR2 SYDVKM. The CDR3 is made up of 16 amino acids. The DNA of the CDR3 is TGTGCCAGCAGTCCAAGAGGGCTTCTACGTCACAATGAGCAGTTCTTC. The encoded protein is CASSPRGLLRHNEQFF. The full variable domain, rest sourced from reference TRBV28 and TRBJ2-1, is DVKVTQSSRYLVKRTGEKVFLECVQDMDHENMFWYRQDPGLGLRLIYFSYDVKMKEKGDIPEGYSVSREKKERFSLILESASTNQTSMYLCASSPRGLLRHNEQFFGPGTRLTVL.

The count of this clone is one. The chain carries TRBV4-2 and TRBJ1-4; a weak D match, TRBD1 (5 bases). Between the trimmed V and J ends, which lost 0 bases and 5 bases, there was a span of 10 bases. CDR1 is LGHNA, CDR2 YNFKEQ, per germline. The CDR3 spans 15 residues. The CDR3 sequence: CASSQETARNEKLFF. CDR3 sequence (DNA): TGTGCCAGCAGCCAAGAGACAGCCCGGAATGAAAAACTGTTTTTT.

CDR3 sequence: CASSESSGGSSGRTYNEQFF. The CDR3 DNA follows: TGCGCCAGCAGTGAGTCGTCGGGGGGTTCCTCCGGGAGGACGTACAATGAGCAGTTCTTC. V usage is TRBV10-2 and J usage is TRBJ2-1; 7 bases are shared with TRBD2. V lost 0 bases to trimming and J lost 4 bases; unmatched junction nucleotides: 18. The CDR3 is 20 residues long. Germline CDR1 is WSHSY and CDR2 is SAAADI.

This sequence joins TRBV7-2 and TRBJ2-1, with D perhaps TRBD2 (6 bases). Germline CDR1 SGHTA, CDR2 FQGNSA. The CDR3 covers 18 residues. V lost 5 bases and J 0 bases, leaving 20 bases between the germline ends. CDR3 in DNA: TGTGCCAGCAGCCCTGCCGGGAGTCCGGGAAGCTCCTACAATGAGCAGTTCTTC. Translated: CASSPAGSPGSSYNEQFF.

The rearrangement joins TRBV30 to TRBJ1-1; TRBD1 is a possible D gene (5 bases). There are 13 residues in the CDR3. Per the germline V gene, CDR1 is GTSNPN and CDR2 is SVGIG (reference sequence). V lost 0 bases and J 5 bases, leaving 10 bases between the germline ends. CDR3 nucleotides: TGTGCCTGGAGTGTGGCAGGGAATACTGAAGCTTTCTTT. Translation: CAWSVAGNTEAFF.

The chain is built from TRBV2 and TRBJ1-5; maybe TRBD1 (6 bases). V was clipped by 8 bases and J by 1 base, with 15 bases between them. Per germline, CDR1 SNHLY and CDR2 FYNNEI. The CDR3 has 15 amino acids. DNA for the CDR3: TGTGCCAGCTGCCGGGACAATGGAAGCAATCAGCCCCAGCATTTT. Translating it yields CASCRDNGSNQPQHF.

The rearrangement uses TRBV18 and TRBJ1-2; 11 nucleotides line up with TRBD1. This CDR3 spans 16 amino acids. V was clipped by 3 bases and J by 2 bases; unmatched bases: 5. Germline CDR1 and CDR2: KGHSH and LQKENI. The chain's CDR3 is CASSPSDRGRNYGYTF. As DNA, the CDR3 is TGTGCCAGCTCACCCTCGGACAGGGGGCGAAACTATGGCTACACCTTC. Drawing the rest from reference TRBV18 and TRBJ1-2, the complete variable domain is NAGVMQNPRHLVRRRGQEARLRCSPMKGHSHVYWYRQLPEEGLKFMVYLQKENIIDESGMPKERFSAEFPKEGPSILRIQQVVRGDSAAYFCASSPSDRGRNYGYTFGSGTRLTVV.

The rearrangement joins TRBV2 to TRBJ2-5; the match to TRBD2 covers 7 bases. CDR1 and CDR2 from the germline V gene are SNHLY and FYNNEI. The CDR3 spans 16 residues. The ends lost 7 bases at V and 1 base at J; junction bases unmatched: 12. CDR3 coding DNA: TGTGCCAGCACCCCGCGAGGCGGGAGAGGCCAAGAGACCCAGTACTTC. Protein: CASTPRGGRGQETQYF.

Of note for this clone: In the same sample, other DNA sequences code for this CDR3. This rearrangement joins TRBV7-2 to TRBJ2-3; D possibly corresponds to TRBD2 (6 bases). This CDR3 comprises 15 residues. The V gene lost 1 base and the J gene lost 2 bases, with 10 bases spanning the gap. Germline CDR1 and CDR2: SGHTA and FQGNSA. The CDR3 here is CASSLEGLATDTQYF. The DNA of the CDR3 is TGTGCCAGCAGCTTAGAGGGACTTGCCACAGATACGCAGTATTTT.